These 18 T cell receptor beta chains came from one sample sequenced in a study of response to subunit inactivated influenza vaccine. Via MiXCR, TCRdb re-called the RT-PCR reads, giving one row per CDR3 protein. The table shows over 400,000 distinct CDR3 sequences, with 10% to 11% occurring only once. The source was PBMCs from blood, collected roughly 46 days after vaccination. The receptors here all came from a man aged 50-59 years who received an inactivated influenza vaccine.

This clonotype was seen at least ten times. The chain couples TRBV12-3 or TRBV12-4 to TRBJ2-5; D is unresolved. There are 12 residues in the CDR3. V lost 6 bases, J lost 4 bases, and 9 bases lay in between. CDR3 amino acids: CASSLYVETQYF. CDR3 DNA sequence: TGTGCCAGCAGCCTGTACGTAGAGACCCAGTACTTC.

This clonotype was detected many times. This chain uses TRBV7-2 with TRBJ1-6; 8 bases are a match to TRBD1. The CDR3 runs 14 residues. Germline V CDR1 and CDR2: SGHTA, FQGNSA. V lost 4 bases, J lost 8 bases, and 4 bases stayed unmatched. CDR3 nucleotides: TGTGCCAGCAGCTCGCAGGGGGCTTATTCACCCCTCCACTTT. Translation gives CASSSQGAYSPLHF.

This clonotype was seen at least ten times. The J gene is TRBJ2-1, the V gene TRBV12-3 or TRBV12-4; maybe TRBD1 (5 bases). The ends were cut back, 6 bases at V and 2 bases at J, with 14 bases in the middle. This CDR3 is 15 amino acids long. The CDR3 loop reads CASSPKLGAYNEQFF. DNA for the CDR3: TGTGCCAGCAGCCCAAAGTTAGGGGCCTACAATGAGCAGTTCTTC.

This clonotype came up many times. The V and J genes are TRBV12-3 or TRBV12-4 and TRBJ2-1; D not resolved. The ends were cut back, 5 bases at V and 9 bases at J, with 20 bases in the middle. The CDR3 sequence is 15 residues long. The DNA for the CDR3 is TGTGCCAGCAGTATCCAGGACGGAACCTTCACTGAGCAGTTCTTC. Translated: CASSIQDGTFTEQFF.

This clonotype was seen at least ten times. The chain employs TRBV27 and TRBJ2-3; D is undetermined. Looked up from germline, CDR1 is MNHEY and CDR2 is SMNVEV (reference sequence). The germline V and J ends were trimmed by 2 bases and 1 base, with 4 bases remaining between them. This CDR3 has 13 residues. CDR3 protein: CASSLMGTDTQYF. The CDR3 bases are TGTGCCAGCAGTTTAATGGGCACAGATACGCAGTATTTT.

The chain has TRBV4-2 and TRBJ2-5; the D gene is possibly TRBD2 (5 bases). Germline loops: CDR1 LGHNA, CDR2 YNFKEQ. Trimming shortened V by 0 bases and J by 5 bases, and 22 bases separated the two germline ends. The CDR3 is 18 residues long. CDR3 region: CASSQDLRRGEVSETQYF. CDR3 bases: TGTGCCAGCAGCCAAGATCTACGCCGGGGAGAGGTTTCGGAGACCCAGTACTTC.

Only a few counts were recorded for this clonotype. This chain uses TRBV7-8 with TRBJ2-3; D remains ambiguous. Looked up from germline, CDR1 is SGHVS and CDR2 is FQNEAQ. V dropped 1 base and J dropped 1 base, with 12 bases sitting between them. The length of the CDR3 is 16 residues. The CDR3: CASSLGYRGGTDTQYF. Here the CDR3 DNA reads TGTGCCAGCAGCTTAGGCTACAGAGGTGGCACAGATACGCAGTATTTT.

In this sample, this clonotype turned up a few times. V is TRBV6-2 or TRBV6-3 and J is TRBJ2-1; 13 bases map to TRBD2. CDR1 MNHEY and CDR2 SVGEGT come from the germline V gene. With 11 bases clipped from V and 9 bases from J, the junction kept 16 bases outside the gene matches. The CDR3 is 16 amino acids. The CDR3 coding sequence is TGTGCCGGTTATCAGGGACTAGCGGGATGGAGTGGTGAGCAGTTCTTC. Protein product: CAGYQGLAGWSGEQFF.

This clonotype was seen a handful of times. The chain uses TRBV29-1 and TRBJ2-5; the D gene is possibly TRBD1 (6 bases). Trimming removed 5 bases at V and 1 base at J, with 14 bases between. Germline V lookup: CDR1 SQVTM, CDR2 ANQGSEA. The length of the CDR3 is 14 residues. Here the CDR3 reads CSVRQGPVQETQYF. CDR3 coding DNA: TGCAGCGTTCGTCAGGGGCCCGTCCAAGAGACCCAGTACTTC.

This clonotype was observed many times. V usage is TRBV4-3 and J usage is TRBJ2-7; D may be TRBD2 (5 bases). The length of the CDR3 is 13 residues. The germline V and J ends were trimmed by 1 base and 8 bases, with 12 bases remaining between them. CDR1 and CDR2 from the germline V gene are LGHNA and YSLEER. The CDR3 is CASSQGNGVKQYF. The CDR3 DNA sequence: TGCGCCAGCAGCCAAGGAAACGGGGTGAAGCAGTACTTC.

The gene calls are TRBV5-1 and TRBJ2-7; D is uncertain. Per the germline V gene, CDR1 is SGHRS and CDR2 is YFSETQ. V was pared by 1 base and J by 2 bases, with 7 bases between. CDR3 size: 13 residues. CDR3 residues: CASSLSPTYEQYF. CDR3 sequence (DNA): TGCGCCAGCAGCTTGTCTCCGACCTACGAGCAGTACTTC.

This clonotype was seen ten or more times. This sequence joins TRBV7-9 and TRBJ2-1; 8 bases match TRBD2. With 1 base clipped from V and 4 bases from J, the junction kept 6 bases outside the gene matches. Germline V gives CDR1 SEHNR, CDR2 FQNEAQ (reference sequence). The CDR3 consists of 16 residues. In DNA form, the CDR3 reads TGTGCCAGCAGCTTAGTCGGAGCGGGAGAGTACAATGAGCAGTTCTTC. As protein: CASSLVGAGEYNEQFF.

CDR3 region: CSAWAGARSYNEQFF. The CDR3 nucleotides are TGCAGTGCTTGGGCAGGGGCAAGGTCCTACAATGAGCAGTTCTTC. The chain combines TRBV20-1 with TRBJ2-1; perhaps TRBD1 as D (6 bases). This CDR3 spans 15 amino acids. Germline V lookup: CDR1 DFQATT, CDR2 SNEGSKA (reference sequence). Trimming cost V 5 bases and J 1 base, with 15 bases left between them.

V usage is TRBV9 and J usage is TRBJ2-7, with D possibly matching TRBD2 (6 bases). The CDR3 contains 13 residues. Germline values: CDR1 SGDLS, CDR2 YYNGEE. The V end lost 3 bases, the J end lost 7 bases, and 14 bases lay between the germline ends. The CDR3 region is CASSASSVGEQYF. The CDR3 DNA reads TGTGCCAGCAGCGCCTCTAGCGTTGGGGAGCAGTACTTC.

J is TRBJ1-3 and V is TRBV29-1; D gene uncertain. CDR1 and CDR2 from the germline V gene are SQVTM and ANQGSEA. Trimming removed 4 bases at V and 3 bases at J, with 13 bases between. The CDR3 loop spans 14 amino acids. For the CDR3, the DNA is TGCAGCGTTGCCGGGCGCCTAGGTGGAAACACCATATATTTT. The encoded protein is CSVAGRLGGNTIYF.

A few counts support this clonotype. The rearrangement joins TRBV12-3 or TRBV12-4 to TRBJ1-5; D remains ambiguous. This CDR3 has 17 residues. The V end lost 7 bases, the J end lost 2 bases, and 21 bases lay between the germline ends. The CDR3 sequence: CASTAGSGNFGNQPQHF. In DNA, the CDR3 is TGTGCCAGCACCGCCGGCTCCGGGAACTTCGGCAATCAGCCCCAGCATTTT.

This clonotype has a handful of counts. This chain links TRBV20-1 with TRBJ2-2, with D unresolved. The V end was cut by 0 bases, the J end by 6 bases, with 14 bases between. The CDR3 is 15 amino acids. Germline lookup yields CDR1 DFQATT and CDR2 SNEGSKA (reference sequence). This CDR3 is CSARDFNSGSGELFF. The CDR3 nucleotides read TGCAGTGCTAGAGATTTTAACAGTGGCTCCGGGGAGCTGTTTTTT.

This clonotype was seen more than once but under ten times. The J gene is TRBJ1-2, the V gene TRBV4-3; D is uncertain. CDR3 length: 14 residues. The V gene lost 1 base and the J gene lost 0 bases, with 6 bases spanning the gap. The germline V gene has CDR1 LGHNA and CDR2 YSLEER. The CDR3 loop is CASSQGGPNYGYTF. The CDR3 bases are TGCGCCAGCAGCCAAGGCGGGCCTAACTATGGCTACACCTTC.